Shown below are 19 T cell receptor beta chains from a single sample sequenced in a study of blood T cell repertoires in COVID-19. This table comes from immunoSEQ multiplex PCR, and its TCRdb copy is limited to in-frame clones, with some not included. Of 150,000 or so clones detected, about 87% appear once; the ten largest clones hold roughly 1.4%. What was sequenced was peripheral blood. These receptors were collected from a woman aged 50 to 60 with acute or convalescent COVID-19.

V is TRBV9 and J is TRBJ1-2; 7 bases agree with TRBD1. The CDR3 is 15 residues long. V shed 1 base and J 0 bases; nucleotides not matched to a gene: 3. Germline assignment: CDR1 SGDLS and CDR2 YYNGEE. CDR3 region: CASSVSGGTNYGYTF. The CDR3 nucleotides are TGTGCCAGCAGCGTATCAGGGGGAACTAACTATGGCTACACCTTC.

This chain connects TRBV12-3 or TRBV12-4 to TRBJ1-2; D is perhaps TRBD1 (6 bases). This CDR3 has 12 residues. Trimming removed 3 bases from V and 6 bases from J, with 8 bases in between. CDR3 nucleotide sequence: TGTGCCAGCAGTTTGTACAGGGATGGCTACACCTTC. Translated, it gives CASSLYRDGYTF.

CDR3 loop: CASTNSRGPGQPQHF. CDR3 in DNA: TGTGCCAGCACCAATAGCAGGGGGCCGGGTCAGCCCCAGCATTTT. The chain employs TRBV6-5 and TRBJ1-5, with TRBD1 matching over 8 bases. Germline V gene lookup returns CDR1 MNHEY and CDR2 SVGAGI. The J segment lost 6 bases and the V segment lost 7 bases, leaving 11 bases of the junction unmatched. The CDR3 has 15 residues.

This clone was found once. This sequence joins TRBV24-1 and TRBJ2-7; TRBD1 aligns across 7 bases. CDR1 is KGHDR and CDR2 is SFDVKD in the germline V gene. The V gene end was trimmed by 2 bases and the J gene end by 4 bases; junction bases not matched to a gene: 10. The CDR3 spans 16 residues. The CDR3 nucleotides are TGTGCCACCAGTGATTCCCGCCACAGGGGAGAGTACGAGCAGTACTTC. Its translation: CATSDSRHRGEYEQYF.

This chain joins TRBV6-5 and TRBJ1-1, with D perhaps TRBD1 (5 bases). Trimming left V 2 bases short and J 11 bases short, with 9 bases between. Germline values: CDR1 MNHEY, CDR2 SVGAGI. The CDR3 contains 11 residues. In nucleotides, the CDR3 is TGTGCCAGCAGTTACGCAGGGCTGGCTTTCTTT. This codes for CASSYAGLAFF.

CDR3 sequence reads: CASSLRDSLEAFF. The CDR3 nucleotides are TGTGCCAGCAGCTTGAGGGACAGCCTTGAAGCTTTCTTT. This chain uses TRBV5-5 with TRBJ1-1; 7 bases match TRBD1. Looked up from germline, CDR1 is SGHKS and CDR2 is YYEKEE (reference sequence). The V segment lost 1 base and the J segment 7 bases; nucleotides outside the gene matches: 4. CDR3 length: 13 amino acids.

This chain links TRBV7-9 with TRBJ1-2; TRBD1 is a possible D gene (6 bases). The length of the CDR3 is 15 residues. The germline V and J ends were trimmed by 4 bases and 6 bases, with 18 bases remaining between them. The V gene's germline CDR1 is SEHNR and CDR2 FQNEAQ (reference sequence). The CDR3 spells CASSYADRSGDGYTF. The DNA of the CDR3 is TGTGCCAGCAGCTACGCTGACAGGTCTGGAGATGGCTACACCTTC.

V is TRBV7-2 and J is TRBJ2-6, with D possibly being TRBD2 (5 bases). The length of the CDR3 is 13 residues. Trimming cost V 5 bases and J 17 bases, with 19 bases left between them. CDR1 and CDR2 (germline): SGHTA, FQGNSA. The CDR3 coding sequence is TGTGCCAGCAGCCCCGCCCGGGATCCCCCGGTGACTTTC. Residues: CASSPARDPPVTF.

This clone has a handful of counts. The V call is TRBV6-4, the J call TRBJ2-1, with D perhaps TRBD2 (7 bases). The CDR3 runs 16 residues. Looked up from germline, CDR1 is MRHNA and CDR2 is SNTAGT. V was cut by 0 bases and J by 7 bases, with 16 bases left in between. The CDR3 loop reads CASSDSHRGGANEQFF. For the CDR3, the DNA is TGTGCCAGCAGTGACTCTCATAGGGGGGGGGCGAATGAGCAGTTCTTC.

This chain links TRBV5-1 with TRBJ1-1; D gene unclear. This CDR3 region has 14 residues. V lost 5 bases and J lost 6, with 17 bases in between. Germline V lookup: CDR1 SGHRS, CDR2 YFSETQ. CDR3 amino acids: CASSTGLRVAEAFF. Here the CDR3 DNA reads TGCGCCAGCAGTACGGGATTGAGGGTCGCTGAAGCTTTCTTT.

This clone appeared many times. The chain is built from TRBV7-9 and TRBJ2-3, with 9 nucleotides matching TRBD2. The V gene end was trimmed by 6 bases and the J gene end by 6 bases; junction bases not matched to a gene: 10. Germline V gene data show CDR1 as SEHNR and CDR2 as FQNEAQ (reference sequence). The CDR3 has 15 amino acids. Written as DNA, the CDR3 is TGTGCCAGCAGGCAGGGACTAGCCCTAGACGATACGCAGTATTTT. It yields the protein CASRQGLALDDTQYF.

The chain links TRBV18 to TRBJ1-5, with 8 positions matching TRBD1. The CDR3 is 14 amino acids. J gave up 7 bases and V 3 bases, and 5 bases lay outside the gene matches. Germline V lookup: CDR1 KGHSH, CDR2 LQKENI. The CDR3: CASSPGQGNQPQHF. The DNA for the CDR3 is TGTGCCAGCTCACCCGGACAGGGAAACCAGCCCCAGCATTTT. Full variable domain (remainder filled in from reference TRBV18 and TRBJ1-5): NAGVMQNPRHLVRRRGQEARLRCSPMKGHSHVYWYRQLPEEGLKFMVYLQKENIIDESGMPKERFSAEFPKEGPSILRIQQVVRGDSAAYFCASSPGQGNQPQHFGDGTRLSIL.

J is TRBJ2-3 and V is TRBV18; D may be TRBD1 (5 bases). Germline lookup yields CDR1 KGHSH and CDR2 LQKENI. The CDR3 loop spans 14 amino acids. V was shortened by 5 bases and J by 1 base, with 10 bases between the two germline ends. In DNA, the CDR3 is TGTGCCAGCTCATTCGACAGAGGCACAGATACGCAGTATTTT. This gives the protein CASSFDRGTDTQYF. The full variable domain, completed using reference TRBV18 and TRBJ2-3, is NAGVMQNPRHLVRRRGQEARLRCSPMKGHSHVYWYRQLPEEGLKFMVYLQKENIIDESGMPKERFSAEFPKEGPSILRIQQVVRGDSAAYFCASSFDRGTDTQYFGPGTRLTVL.

This sequence joins TRBV5-5 and TRBJ1-1; no clear D. The V and J ends lost 1 base and 3 bases respectively, with 10 bases between them. Germline lookup yields CDR1 SGHKS and CDR2 YYEKEE (reference sequence). The CDR3 covers 14 residues. CDR3 DNA sequence: TGTGCCAGCAGCTTGCAGAGCGGTGACACTGAAGCTTTCTTT. The encoded protein is CASSLQSGDTEAFF.

This clone has just one count. This chain connects TRBV5-4 to TRBJ2-7, with D hard to call. Looked up from germline, CDR1 is SGHNT and CDR2 is YYREEE (reference sequence). Trimming shortened V by 1 base and J by 0 bases, and 5 bases separated the two germline ends. The CDR3 spans 13 residues. The CDR3 DNA follows: TGTGCCAGCAGCTTGCACAGCTCCTACGAGCAGTACTTC. Translation gives CASSLHSSYEQYF.

The rearrangement joins TRBV6-5 to TRBJ1-5, with 9 bases aligning to TRBD1. J lost 5 bases, V lost 8 bases, and 4 bases had no gene match. The CDR3 is 13 residues long. CDR1 is MNHEY and CDR2 is SVGAGI in the germline V gene. CDR3 residues: CASGRTGDQPQHF. The CDR3 DNA sequence: TGTGCCAGCGGGCGGACAGGGGATCAGCCCCAGCATTTT.

As DNA, the CDR3 is TGTGCCAGCAGCCCCCCCCGGCGGCAGATAGGCTACACCTTC. Translated, it gives CASSPPRRQIGYTF. The chain joins TRBV7-9 to TRBJ1-2; D not certain. Germline V gene sequence: CDR1 SEHNR, CDR2 FQNEAQ (reference sequence). This CDR3 has 14 residues. V dropped 5 bases and J dropped 8 bases, with 18 bases sitting between them.

The chain carries TRBV3-1 (or the pseudogene TRBV3-2) and TRBJ1-6; possibly TRBD1 for D (6 bases). CDR1 is LGHDT, CDR2 YNNKEL, per germline (reference sequence). V lost 6 bases and J 10 bases, leaving 13 bases between the germline ends. The CDR3 totals 13 residues. The CDR3: CASSRQERSPLHF. CDR3 in DNA: TGTGCCAGCAGTAGACAGGAGCGATCACCCCTCCACTTT.

The chain employs TRBV5-1 and TRBJ1-6, with unresolved D. The germline gives CDR1 SGHRS, CDR2 YFSETQ. The CDR3 is 17 residues long. V lost 0 bases, J lost 0 bases, and 10 bases lay in between. CDR3 bases: TGCGCCAGCAGCTTGGAGGGTGGGAGCTCCTATAATTCACCCCTCCACTTT. Protein sequence: CASSLEGGSSYNSPLHF.